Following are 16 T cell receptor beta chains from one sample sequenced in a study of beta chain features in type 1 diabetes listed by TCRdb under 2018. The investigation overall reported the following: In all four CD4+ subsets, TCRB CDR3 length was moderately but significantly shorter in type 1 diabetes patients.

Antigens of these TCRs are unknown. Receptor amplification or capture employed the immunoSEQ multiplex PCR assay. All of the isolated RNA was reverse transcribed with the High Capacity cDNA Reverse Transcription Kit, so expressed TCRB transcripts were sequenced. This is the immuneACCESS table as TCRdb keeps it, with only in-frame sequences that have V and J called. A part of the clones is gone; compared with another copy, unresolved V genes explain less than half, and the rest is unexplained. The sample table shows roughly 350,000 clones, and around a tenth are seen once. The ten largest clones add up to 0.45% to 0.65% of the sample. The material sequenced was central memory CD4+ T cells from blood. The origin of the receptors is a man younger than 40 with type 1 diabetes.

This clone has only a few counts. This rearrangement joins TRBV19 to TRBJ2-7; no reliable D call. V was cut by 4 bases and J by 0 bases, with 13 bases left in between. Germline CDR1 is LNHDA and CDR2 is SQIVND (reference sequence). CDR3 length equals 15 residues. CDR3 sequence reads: CASSTAGSSSYEQYF. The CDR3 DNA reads TGTGCCAGTAGTACTGCCGGCTCGAGCTCCTACGAGCAGTACTTC.

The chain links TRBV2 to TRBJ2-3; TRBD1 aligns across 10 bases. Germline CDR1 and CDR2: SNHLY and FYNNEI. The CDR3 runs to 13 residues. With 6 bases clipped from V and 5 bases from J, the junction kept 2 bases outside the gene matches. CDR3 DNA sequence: TGTGCCAGCAGGAGGACAGGGGGAGATACGCAGTATTTT. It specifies CASRRTGGDTQYF.

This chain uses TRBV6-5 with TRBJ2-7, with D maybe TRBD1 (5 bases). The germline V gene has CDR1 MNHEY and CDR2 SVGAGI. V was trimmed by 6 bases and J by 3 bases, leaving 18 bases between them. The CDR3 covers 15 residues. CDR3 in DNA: TGTGCCAGCAGAGACCGTCGGACACGAATCTACGAGCAGTACTTC. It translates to CASRDRRTRIYEQYF.

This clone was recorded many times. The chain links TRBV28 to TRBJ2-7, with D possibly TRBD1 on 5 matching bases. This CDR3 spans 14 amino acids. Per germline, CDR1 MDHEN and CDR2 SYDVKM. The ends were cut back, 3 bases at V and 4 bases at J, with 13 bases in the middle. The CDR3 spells CASSLAGYEYEQYF. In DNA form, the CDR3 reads TGTGCCAGCAGTTTGGCAGGGTACGAGTACGAGCAGTACTTC. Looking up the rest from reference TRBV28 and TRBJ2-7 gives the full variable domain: DVKVTQSSRYLVKRTGEKVFLECVQDMDHENMFWYRQDPGLGLRLIYFSYDVKMKEKGDIPEGYSVSREKKERFSLILESASTNQTSMYLCASSLAGYEYEQYFGPGTRLTVT.

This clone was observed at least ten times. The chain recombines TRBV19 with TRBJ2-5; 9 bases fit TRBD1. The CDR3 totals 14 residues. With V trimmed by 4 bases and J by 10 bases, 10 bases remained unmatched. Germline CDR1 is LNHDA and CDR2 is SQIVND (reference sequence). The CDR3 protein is CASSTHRDRVIQYF. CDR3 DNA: TGTGCCAGTAGTACTCACCGGGACAGGGTTATCCAGTACTTC. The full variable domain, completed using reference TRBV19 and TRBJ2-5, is DGGITQSPKYLFRKEGQNVTLSCEQNLNHDAMYWYRQDPGQGLRLIYYSQIVNDFQKGDIAEGYSVSREKKESFPLTVTSAQKNPTAFYLCASSTHRDRVIQYFGPGTRLLVL.

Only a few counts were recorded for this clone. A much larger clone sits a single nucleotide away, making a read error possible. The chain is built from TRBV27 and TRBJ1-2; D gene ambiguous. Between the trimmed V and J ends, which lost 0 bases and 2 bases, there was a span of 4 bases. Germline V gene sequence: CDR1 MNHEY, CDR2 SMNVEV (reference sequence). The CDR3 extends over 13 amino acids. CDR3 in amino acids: CASSLSGNYGYTF. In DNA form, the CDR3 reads TGTGCCAGCAGTTTATCAGGGAACTATGGCTACACCTTC.

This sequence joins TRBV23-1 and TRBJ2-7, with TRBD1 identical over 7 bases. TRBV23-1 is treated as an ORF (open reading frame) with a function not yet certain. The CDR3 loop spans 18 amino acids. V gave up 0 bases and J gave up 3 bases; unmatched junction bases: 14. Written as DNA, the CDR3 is TGCGCCAGCAGTCAATCGTGTTGGCAGGGGGTGCATTACTACGAGCAGTACTTC. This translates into CASSQSCWQGVHYYEQYF.

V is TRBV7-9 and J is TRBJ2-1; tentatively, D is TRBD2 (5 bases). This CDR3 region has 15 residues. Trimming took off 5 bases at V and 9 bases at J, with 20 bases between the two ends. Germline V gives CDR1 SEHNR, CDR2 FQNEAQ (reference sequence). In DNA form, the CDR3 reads TGTGCCAGCAGCCTATTAGTTGCGAGGGCGGGTGAGCAGTTCTTC. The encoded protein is CASSLLVARAGEQFF.

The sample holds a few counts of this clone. For the CDR3, the DNA is TGTGCCAGCAGTTTAGCAGGGCTAGCCAAAAACATTCAGTACTTC. Amino acid sequence: CASSLAGLAKNIQYF. J is TRBJ2-4 and V is TRBV28; D is possibly TRBD1 (5 bases). The V gene's germline CDR1 is MDHEN and CDR2 SYDVKM. V lost 2 bases and J lost 0, with 8 bases in between. This CDR3 region has 15 residues. Drawing the rest from reference TRBV28 and TRBJ2-4, the complete variable domain is DVKVTQSSRYLVKRTGEKVFLECVQDMDHENMFWYRQDPGLGLRLIYFSYDVKMKEKGDIPEGYSVSREKKERFSLILESASTNQTSMYLCASSLAGLAKNIQYFGAGTRLSVL.

The CDR3 DNA sequence: TGTGCCAGCAGCTTAGATACGTGGGAGACCCAGTACTTC. Protein product: CASSLDTWETQYF. V and J are TRBV11-2 and TRBJ2-5; D remains unclear. Germline V lookup: CDR1 SGHAT, CDR2 FQNNGV. The CDR3 is 13 amino acids. V was shortened by 0 bases and J by 5 bases, with 7 bases between the two germline ends.

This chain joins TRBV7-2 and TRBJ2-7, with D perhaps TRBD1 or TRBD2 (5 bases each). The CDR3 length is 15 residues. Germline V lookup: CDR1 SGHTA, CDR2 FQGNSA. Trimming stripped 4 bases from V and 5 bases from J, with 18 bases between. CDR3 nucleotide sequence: TGTGCCAGCAGCTCCGATCGAGGGACCTCACACGAGCAGTACTTC. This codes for CASSSDRGTSHEQYF.

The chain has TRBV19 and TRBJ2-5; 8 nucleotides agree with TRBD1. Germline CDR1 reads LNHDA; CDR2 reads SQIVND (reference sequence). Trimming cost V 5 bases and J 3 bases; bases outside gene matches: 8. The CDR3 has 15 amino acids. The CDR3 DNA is TGTGCCAGTAGTGGACGGACAGGGACAGAAGAGACCCAGTACTTC. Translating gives CASSGRTGTEETQYF.

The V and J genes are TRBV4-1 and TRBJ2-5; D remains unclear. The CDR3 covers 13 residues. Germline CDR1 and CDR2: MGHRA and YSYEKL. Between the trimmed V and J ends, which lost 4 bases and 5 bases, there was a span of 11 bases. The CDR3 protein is CASSLLRSETQYF. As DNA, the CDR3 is TGCGCCAGCAGCCTCCTCCGATCGGAGACCCAGTACTTC.

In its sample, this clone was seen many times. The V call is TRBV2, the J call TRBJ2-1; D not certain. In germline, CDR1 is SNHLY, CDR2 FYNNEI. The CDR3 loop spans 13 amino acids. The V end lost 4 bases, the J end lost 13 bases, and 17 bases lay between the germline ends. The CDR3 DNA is TGTGCCAGCAGTGCCAATGACTTGCCACGACAGTTCTTC. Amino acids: CASSANDLPRQFF.

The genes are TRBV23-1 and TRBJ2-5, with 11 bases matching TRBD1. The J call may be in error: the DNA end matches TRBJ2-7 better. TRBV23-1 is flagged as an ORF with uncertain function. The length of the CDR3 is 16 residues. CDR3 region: CASSQWPGTGGREQYF. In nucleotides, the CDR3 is TGCGCCAGCAGTCAATGGCCGGGGACAGGGGGACGCGAGCAGTACTTC.

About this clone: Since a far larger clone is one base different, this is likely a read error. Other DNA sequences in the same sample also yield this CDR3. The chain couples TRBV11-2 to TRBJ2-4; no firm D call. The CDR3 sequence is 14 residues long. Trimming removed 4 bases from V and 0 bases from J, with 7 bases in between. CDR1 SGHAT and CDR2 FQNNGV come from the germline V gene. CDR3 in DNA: TGTGCCAGCAGCTCCAGATTAGCCAAAAACATTCAGTACTTC. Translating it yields CASSSRLAKNIQYF.